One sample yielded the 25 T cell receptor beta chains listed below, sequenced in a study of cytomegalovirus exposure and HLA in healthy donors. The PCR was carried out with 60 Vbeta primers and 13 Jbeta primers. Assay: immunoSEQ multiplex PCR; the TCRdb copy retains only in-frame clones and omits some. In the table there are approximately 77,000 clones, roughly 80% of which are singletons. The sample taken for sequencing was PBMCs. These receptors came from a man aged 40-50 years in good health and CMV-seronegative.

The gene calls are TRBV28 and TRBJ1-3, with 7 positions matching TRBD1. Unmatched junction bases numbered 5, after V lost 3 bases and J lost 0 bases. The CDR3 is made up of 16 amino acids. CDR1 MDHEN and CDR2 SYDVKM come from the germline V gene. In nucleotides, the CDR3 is TGTGCCAGCAGTTTCCCACAGGGGCCCTCTGGAAACACCATATATTTT. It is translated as CASSFPQGPSGNTIYF.

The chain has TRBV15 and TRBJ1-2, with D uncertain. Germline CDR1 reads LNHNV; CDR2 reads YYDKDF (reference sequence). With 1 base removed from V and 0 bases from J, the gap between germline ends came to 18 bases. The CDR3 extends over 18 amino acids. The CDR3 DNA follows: TGTGCCACCAGCAGAGGAGGTTCGAGGGAAAGAGCTAACTATGGCTACACCTTC. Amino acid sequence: CATSRGGSRERANYGYTF.

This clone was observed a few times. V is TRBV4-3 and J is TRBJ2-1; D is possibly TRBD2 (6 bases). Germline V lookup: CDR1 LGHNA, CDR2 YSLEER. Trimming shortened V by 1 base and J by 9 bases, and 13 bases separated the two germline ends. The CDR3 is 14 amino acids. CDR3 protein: CASSQVVGGGEQFF. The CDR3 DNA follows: TGCGCCAGCAGCCAAGTAGTGGGAGGTGGTGAGCAGTTCTTC.

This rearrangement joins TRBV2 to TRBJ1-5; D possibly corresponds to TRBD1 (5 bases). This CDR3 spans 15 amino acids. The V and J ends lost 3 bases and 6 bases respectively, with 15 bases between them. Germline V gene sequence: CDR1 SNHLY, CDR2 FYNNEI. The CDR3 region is CASSDGGMGRQPQHF. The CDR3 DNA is TGTGCCAGCAGTGATGGGGGGATGGGGCGTCAGCCCCAGCATTTT. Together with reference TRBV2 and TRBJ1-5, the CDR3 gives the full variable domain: EPEVTQTPSHQVTQMGQEVILRCVPISNHLYFYWYRQILGQKVEFLVSFYNNEISEKSEIFDDQFSVERPDGSNFTLKIRSTKLEDSAMYFCASSDGGMGRQPQHFGDGTRLSIL.

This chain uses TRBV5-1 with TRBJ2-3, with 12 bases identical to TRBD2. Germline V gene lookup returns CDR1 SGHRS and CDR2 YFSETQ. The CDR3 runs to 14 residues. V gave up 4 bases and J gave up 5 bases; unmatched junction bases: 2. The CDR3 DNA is TGCGCCAGCAGCGTGGGACTAGCGGGAGATACGCAGTATTTT. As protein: CASSVGLAGDTQYF.

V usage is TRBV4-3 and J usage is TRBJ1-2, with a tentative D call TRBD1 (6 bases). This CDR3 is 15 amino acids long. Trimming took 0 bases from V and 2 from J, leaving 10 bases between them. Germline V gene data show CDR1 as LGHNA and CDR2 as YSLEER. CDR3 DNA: TGCGCCAGCAGCCAAGAAACAGGGAACAACTATGGCTACACCTTC. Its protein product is CASSQETGNNYGYTF.

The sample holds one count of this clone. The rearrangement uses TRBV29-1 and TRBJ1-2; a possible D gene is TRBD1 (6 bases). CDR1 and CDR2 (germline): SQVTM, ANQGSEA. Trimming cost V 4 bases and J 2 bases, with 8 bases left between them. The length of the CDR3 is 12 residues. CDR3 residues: CSVGGGNYGYTF. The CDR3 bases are TGCAGCGTTGGGGGGGGCAACTATGGCTACACCTTC.

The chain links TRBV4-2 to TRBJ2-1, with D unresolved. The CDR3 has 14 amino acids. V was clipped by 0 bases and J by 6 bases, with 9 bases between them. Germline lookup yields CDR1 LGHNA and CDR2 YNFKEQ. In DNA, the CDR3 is TGTGCCAGCAGCCAAGATAGCCATTCCAATGAGCAGTTCTTC. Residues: CASSQDSHSNEQFF.

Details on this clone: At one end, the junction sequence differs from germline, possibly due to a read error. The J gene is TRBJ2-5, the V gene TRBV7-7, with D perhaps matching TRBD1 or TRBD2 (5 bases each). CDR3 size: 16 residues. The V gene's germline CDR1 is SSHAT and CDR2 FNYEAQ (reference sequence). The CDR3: CASSLGEFLRGETQYF. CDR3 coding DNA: TGTGCTAGCAGCTTAGGGGAATTTCTTCGGGGAGAGACCCAGTACTTC.

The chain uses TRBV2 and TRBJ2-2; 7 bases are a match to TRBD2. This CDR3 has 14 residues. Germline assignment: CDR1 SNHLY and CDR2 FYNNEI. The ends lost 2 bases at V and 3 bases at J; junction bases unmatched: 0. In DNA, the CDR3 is TGTGCCAGCAGTGAACTAGCGGACACCGGGGAGCTGTTTTTT. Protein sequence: CASSELADTGELFF.

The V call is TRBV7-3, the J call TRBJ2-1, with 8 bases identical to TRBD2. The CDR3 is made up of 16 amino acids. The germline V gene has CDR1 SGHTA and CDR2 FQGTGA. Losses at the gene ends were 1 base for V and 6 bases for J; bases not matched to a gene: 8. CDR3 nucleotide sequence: TGTGCCAGCAGCTTAAGAAGGACTAGCAACAGCAATGAGCAGTTCTTC. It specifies CASSLRRTSNSNEQFF.

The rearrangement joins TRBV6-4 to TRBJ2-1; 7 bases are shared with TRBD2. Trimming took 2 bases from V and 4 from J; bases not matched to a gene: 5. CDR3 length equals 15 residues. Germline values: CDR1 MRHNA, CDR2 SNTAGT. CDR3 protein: CASSDTREGYNEQFF. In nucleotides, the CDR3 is TGTGCCAGCAGTGACACGAGGGAGGGGTACAATGAGCAGTTCTTC.

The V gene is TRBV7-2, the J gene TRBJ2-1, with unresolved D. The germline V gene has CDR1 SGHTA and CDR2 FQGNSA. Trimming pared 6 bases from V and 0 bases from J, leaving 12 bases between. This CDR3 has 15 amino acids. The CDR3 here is CASSKTRSSYNEQFF. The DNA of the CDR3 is TGTGCCAGCAGTAAAACTCGGAGCTCCTACAATGAGCAGTTCTTC.

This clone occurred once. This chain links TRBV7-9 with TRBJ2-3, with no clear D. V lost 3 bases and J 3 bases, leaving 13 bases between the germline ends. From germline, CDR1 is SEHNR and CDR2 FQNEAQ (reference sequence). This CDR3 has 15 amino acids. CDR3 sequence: CASSFTLFSTDTQYF. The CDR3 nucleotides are TGTGCCAGCAGCTTCACCCTATTCTCAACAGATACGCAGTATTTT.

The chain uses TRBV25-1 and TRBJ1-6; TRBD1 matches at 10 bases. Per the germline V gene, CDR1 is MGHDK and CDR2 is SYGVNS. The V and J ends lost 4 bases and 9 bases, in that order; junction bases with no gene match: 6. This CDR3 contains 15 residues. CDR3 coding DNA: TGTGCCAGCAGTGCTCGGGACAGGGGCGGTTCACCCCTCCACTTT. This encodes CASSARDRGGSPLHF.

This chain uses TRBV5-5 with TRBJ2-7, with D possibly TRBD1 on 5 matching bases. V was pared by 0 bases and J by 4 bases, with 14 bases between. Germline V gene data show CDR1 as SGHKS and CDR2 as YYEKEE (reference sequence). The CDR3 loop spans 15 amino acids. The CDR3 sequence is CASSLGGQVGYEQYF. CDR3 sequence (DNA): TGTGCCAGCAGCTTGGGGGGCCAGGTAGGTTACGAGCAGTACTTC.

CDR3 protein: CASSGQGQGVDEQYF. The CDR3 region has the DNA TGTGCCAGCAGCGGCCAGGGACAGGGGGTTGACGAGCAGTACTTC. The chain couples TRBV9 to TRBJ2-7, with 11 bases fitting TRBD1. V was clipped by 3 bases and J by 5 bases; unmatched bases: 7. CDR3 length equals 15 residues. Germline V CDR1 and CDR2: SGDLS, YYNGEE.

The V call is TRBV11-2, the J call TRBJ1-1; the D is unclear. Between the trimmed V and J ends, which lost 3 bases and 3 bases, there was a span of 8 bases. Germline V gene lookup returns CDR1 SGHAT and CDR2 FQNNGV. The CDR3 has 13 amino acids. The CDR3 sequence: CASSLHTDTEAFF. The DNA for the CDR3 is TGTGCCAGCAGCTTGCACACAGACACTGAAGCTTTCTTT.

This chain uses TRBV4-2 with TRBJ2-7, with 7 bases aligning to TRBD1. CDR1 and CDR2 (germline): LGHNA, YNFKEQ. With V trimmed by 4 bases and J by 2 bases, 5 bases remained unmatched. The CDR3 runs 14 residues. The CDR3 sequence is CASSPRDRAYEQYF. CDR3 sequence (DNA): TGTGCCAGCAGCCCACGGGACAGAGCCTACGAGCAGTACTTC.

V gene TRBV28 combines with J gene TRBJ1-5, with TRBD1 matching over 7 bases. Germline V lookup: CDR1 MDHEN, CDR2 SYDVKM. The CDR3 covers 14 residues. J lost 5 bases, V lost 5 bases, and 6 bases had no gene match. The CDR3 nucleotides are TGTGCCAGCAGTGTGACAGGGCGGTATCAGCCCCAGCATTTT. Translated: CASSVTGRYQPQHF.

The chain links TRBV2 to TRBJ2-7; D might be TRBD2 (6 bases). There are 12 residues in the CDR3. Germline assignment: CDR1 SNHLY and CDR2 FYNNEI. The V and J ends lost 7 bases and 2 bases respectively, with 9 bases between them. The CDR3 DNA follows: TGTGCCAGCATGACGGGAGCCTACGAGCAGTACTTC. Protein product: CASMTGAYEQYF.

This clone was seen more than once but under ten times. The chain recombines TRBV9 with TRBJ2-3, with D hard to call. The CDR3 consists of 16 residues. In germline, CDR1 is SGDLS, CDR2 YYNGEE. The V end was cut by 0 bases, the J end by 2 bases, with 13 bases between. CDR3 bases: TGTGCCAGCAGCGTAGGTTCAAGCGTTTACACAGATACGCAGTATTTT. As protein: CASSVGSSVYTDTQYF.

The CDR3 is CSAASGTGFEQFF. The CDR3 nucleotides are TGCAGCGCCGCATCCGGGACAGGGTTTGAGCAGTTCTTC. The chain combines TRBV29-1 with TRBJ2-1; 9 bases fit TRBD1. Looked up from germline, CDR1 is SQVTM and CDR2 is ANQGSEA. The CDR3 is 13 amino acids. V shed 7 bases and J 9 bases; nucleotides not matched to a gene: 10.

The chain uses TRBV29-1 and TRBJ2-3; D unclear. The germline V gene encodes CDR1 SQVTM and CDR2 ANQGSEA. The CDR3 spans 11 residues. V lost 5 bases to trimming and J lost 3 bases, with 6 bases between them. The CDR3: CSVQVTDTQYF. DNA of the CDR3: TGCAGCGTTCAGGTAACAGATACGCAGTATTTT.

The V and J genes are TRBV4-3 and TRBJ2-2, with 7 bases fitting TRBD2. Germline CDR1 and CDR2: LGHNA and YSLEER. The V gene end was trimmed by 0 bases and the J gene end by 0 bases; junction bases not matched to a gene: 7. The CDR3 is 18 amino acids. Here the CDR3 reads CASSQDLASGANTGELFF. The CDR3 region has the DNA TGCGCCAGCAGCCAAGATCTTGCTAGCGGAGCGAACACCGGGGAGCTGTTTTTT.